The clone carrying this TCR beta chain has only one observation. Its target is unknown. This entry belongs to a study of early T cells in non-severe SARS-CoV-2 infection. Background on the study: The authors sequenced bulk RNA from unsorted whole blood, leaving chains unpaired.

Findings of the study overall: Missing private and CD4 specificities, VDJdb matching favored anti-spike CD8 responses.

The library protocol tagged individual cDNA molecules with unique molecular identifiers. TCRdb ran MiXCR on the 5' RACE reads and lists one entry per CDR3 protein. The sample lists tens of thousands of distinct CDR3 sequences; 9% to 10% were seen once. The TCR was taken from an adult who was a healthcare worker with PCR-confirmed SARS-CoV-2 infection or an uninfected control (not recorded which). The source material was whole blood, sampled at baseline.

This CDR3 is CASSPHNQGTANDYEQFF. CDR3 DNA sequence: TGTGCCAGCTCACCACACAACCAAGGGACGGCCAATGATTATGAGCAGTTCTTC. This chain joins TRBV18 and TRBJ2-1; D assignment may be TRBD1 or TRBD2 (5 bases each). CDR1 and CDR2 from the germline V gene are KGHSH and LQKENI. This CDR3 spans 18 amino acids. V was pared by 1 base and J by 8 bases, with 24 bases between.